This section outlines one T cell receptor (beta chain) sequence together with its context. The data belong to a study of beta chain features in type 1 diabetes. All of the isolated RNA was reverse transcribed, so expressed TCRB transcripts were sequenced. Assay: immunoSEQ multiplex PCR; the TCRdb copy retains only in-frame clones and omits some. The sample consists of hundreds of thousands of clones, over 65% of them appearing once. The receptor was derived from a man under 40 in good health. Input material: naive CD4+ T cells from blood.

The DNA of the CDR3 is TGTGCCAGCAGTTTAAGTGTCGGTACGCAGTATTTT. Translated, it gives CASSLSVGTQYF. The chain carries TRBV28 and TRBJ2-3; D is unresolved. V lost 2 bases to trimming and J lost 8 bases, with 8 bases between them. Looked up from germline, CDR1 is MDHEN and CDR2 is SYDVKM. The CDR3 consists of 12 residues.